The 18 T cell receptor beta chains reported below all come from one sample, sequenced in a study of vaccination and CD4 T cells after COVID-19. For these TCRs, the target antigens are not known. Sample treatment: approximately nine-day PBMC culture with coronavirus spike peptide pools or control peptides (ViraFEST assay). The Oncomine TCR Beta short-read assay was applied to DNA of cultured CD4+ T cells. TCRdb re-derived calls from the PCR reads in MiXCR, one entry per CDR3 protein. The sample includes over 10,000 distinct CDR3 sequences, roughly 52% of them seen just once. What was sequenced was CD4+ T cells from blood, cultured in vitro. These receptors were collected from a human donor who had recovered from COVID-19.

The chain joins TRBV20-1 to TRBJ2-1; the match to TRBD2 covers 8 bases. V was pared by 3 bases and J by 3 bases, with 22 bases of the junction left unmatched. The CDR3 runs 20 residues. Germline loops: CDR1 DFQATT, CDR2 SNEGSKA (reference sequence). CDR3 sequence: CSASGGADSPSYGIYNEQFF. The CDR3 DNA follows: TGCAGTGCTAGCGGGGGGGCCGACTCACCCTCATACGGCATCTACAATGAGCAGTTCTTC.

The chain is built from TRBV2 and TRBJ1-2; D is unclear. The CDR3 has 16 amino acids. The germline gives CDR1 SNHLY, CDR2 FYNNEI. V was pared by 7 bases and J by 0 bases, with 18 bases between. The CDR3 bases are TGTGCCAGCATACTGGACGGATACCTAGCTAACTATGGCTACACCTTC. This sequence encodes CASILDGYLANYGYTF. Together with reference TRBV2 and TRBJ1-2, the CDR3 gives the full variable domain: EPEVTQTPSHQVTQMGQEVILRCVPISNHLYFYWYRQILGQKVEFLVSFYNNEISEKSEIFDDQFSVERPDGSNFTLKIRSTKLEDSAMYFCASILDGYLANYGYTFGSGTRLTVV.

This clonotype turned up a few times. CDR3 in DNA: TGTGCCAGCAGCAAAACCCCGGGGACCAGGCGGGGCACAGATACGCAGTATTTT. This translates into CASSKTPGTRRGTDTQYF. The chain has TRBV21-1 and TRBJ2-3; the D call of TRBD1 is as the table states it, not checked on the DNA. TRBV21-1 is shown as a pseudogene. The CDR3 has 18 residues.

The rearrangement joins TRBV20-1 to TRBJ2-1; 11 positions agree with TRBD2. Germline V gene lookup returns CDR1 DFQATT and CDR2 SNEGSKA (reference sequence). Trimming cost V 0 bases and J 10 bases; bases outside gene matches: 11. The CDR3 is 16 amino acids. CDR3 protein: CSARDPNSGGAGEQFF. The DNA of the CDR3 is TGCAGTGCTAGAGATCCTAATAGCGGGGGGGCGGGAGAGCAGTTCTTC.

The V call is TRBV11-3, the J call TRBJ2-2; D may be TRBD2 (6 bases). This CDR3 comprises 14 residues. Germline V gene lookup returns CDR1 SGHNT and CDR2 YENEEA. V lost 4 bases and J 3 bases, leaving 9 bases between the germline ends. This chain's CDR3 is CASSSPGDTGELFF. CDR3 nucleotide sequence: TGTGCCAGCAGCTCCCCGGGGGACACCGGGGAGCTGTTTTTT.

The CDR3 sequence: CASGTEAFF. In DNA, the CDR3 is TGTGCCAGCGGAACTGAAGCTTTCTTT. The chain is built from TRBV11-3 and TRBJ1-1, with D hard to call. The CDR3 runs 9 residues. V lost 8 bases and J 5 bases, leaving 3 bases between the germline ends. In germline, CDR1 is SGHNT, CDR2 YENEEA. The complete variable domain, with remaining parts taken from reference TRBV11-3 and TRBJ1-1, reads EAGVVQSPRYKIIEKKQPVAFWCNPISGHNTLYWYLQNLGQGPELLIRYENEEAVDDSQLPKDRFSAERLKGVDSTLKIQPAELGDSAVYLCASGTEAFFGQGTRLTVV.

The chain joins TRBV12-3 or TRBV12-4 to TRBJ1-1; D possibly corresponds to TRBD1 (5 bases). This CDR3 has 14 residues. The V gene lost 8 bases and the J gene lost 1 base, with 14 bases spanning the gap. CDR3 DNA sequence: TGTGCCAGCTCCTTGGGGGGGACGAACACTGAAGCTTTCTTT. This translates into CASSLGGTNTEAFF.

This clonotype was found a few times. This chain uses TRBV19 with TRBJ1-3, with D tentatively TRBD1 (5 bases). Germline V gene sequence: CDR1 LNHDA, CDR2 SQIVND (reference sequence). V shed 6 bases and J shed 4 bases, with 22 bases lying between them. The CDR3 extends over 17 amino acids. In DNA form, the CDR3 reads TGTGCCAGTAGGAAAGTGAGGGGACCGGCGGGAGGAAACACCATATATTTT. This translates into CASRKVRGPAGGNTIYF.

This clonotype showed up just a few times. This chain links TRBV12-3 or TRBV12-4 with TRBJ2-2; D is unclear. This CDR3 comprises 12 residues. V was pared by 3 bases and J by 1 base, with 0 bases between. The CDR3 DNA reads TGTGCCAGCAGTTTGAACACCGGGGAGCTGTTTTTT. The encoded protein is CASSLNTGELFF.

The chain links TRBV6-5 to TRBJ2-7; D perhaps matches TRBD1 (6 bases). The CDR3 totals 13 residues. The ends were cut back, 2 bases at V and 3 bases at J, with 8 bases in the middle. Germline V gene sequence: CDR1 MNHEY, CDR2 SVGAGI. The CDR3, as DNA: TGTGCCAGCAGTTACACAGGGAGCTACGAGCAGTACTTC. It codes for CASSYTGSYEQYF.

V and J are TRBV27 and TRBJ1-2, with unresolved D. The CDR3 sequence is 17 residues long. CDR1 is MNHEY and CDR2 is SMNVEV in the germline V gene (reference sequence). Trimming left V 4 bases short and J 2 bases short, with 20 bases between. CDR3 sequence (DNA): TGTGCCAGCAGTTCGGGTCTAGGAGGAACACTCAACTATGGCTACACCTTC. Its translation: CASSSGLGGTLNYGYTF.

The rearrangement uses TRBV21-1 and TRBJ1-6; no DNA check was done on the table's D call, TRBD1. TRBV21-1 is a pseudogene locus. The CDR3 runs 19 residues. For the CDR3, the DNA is TGTGCCAGCAGCAAAGTCGAGGGGTCAAGGGAGTCCTATAATTCACCCCTCCACTTT. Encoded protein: CASSKVEGSRESYNSPLHF.

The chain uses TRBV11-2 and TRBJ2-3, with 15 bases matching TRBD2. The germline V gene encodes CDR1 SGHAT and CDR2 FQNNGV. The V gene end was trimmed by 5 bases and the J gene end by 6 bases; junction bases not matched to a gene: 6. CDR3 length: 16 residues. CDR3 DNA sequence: TGTGCCAGCAGCAAGGGACTAGCGGGGGGCCCGGATACGCAGTATTTT. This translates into CASSKGLAGGPDTQYF.

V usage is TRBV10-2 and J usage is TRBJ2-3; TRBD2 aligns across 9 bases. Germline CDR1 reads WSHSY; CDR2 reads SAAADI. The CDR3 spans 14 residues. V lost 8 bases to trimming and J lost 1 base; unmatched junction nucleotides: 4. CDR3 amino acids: CASSWTSGTDTQYF. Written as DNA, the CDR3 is TGCGCCAGCTCCTGGACTAGCGGCACAGATACGCAGTATTTT.

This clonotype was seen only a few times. Here the CDR3 reads CASNPGTGGEYYGYTF. In DNA form, the CDR3 reads TGTGCCAGCAATCCGGGAACAGGGGGAGAGTACTATGGCTACACCTTC. The gene calls are TRBV12-3 or TRBV12-4 and TRBJ1-2, with TRBD1 matching 8 bases. V shed 7 bases, J shed 3 bases, and the junction held 13 bases outside the gene matches. The CDR3 sequence is 16 residues long.

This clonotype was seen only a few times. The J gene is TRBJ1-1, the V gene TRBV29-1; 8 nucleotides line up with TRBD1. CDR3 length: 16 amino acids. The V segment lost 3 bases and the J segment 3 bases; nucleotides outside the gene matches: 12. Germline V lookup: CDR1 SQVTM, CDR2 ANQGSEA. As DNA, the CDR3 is TGCAGCGTTGACTCCGGACAGGGACTATGGGACACTGAAGCTTTCTTT. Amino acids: CSVDSGQGLWDTEAFF.

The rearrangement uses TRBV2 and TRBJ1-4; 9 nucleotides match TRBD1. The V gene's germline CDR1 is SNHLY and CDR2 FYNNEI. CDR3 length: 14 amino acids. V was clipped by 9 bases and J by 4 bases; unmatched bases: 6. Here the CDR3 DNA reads TGTGCCAGTGCTACGGGACAGGGTAATGAAAAACTGTTTTTT. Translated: CASATGQGNEKLFF.

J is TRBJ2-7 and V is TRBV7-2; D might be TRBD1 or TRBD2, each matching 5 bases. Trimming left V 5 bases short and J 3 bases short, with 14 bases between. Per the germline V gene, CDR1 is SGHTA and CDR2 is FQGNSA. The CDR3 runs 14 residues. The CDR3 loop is CASSLRDRVYEQYF. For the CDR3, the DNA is TGTGCCAGCAGCCTCCGGGACCGCGTCTACGAGCAGTACTTC. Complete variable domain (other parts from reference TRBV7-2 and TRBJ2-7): GAGVSQSPSNKVTEKGKDVELRCDPISGHTALYWYRQSLGQGLEFLIYFQGNSAPDKSGLPSDRFSAERTGGSVSTLTIQRTQQEDSAVYLCASSLRDRVYEQYFGPGTRLTVT.